The entry below gives a single T cell receptor beta chain sequence along with its context. Its antigen is unknown. This record belongs to a study of shared clonotypes between healthy human individuals. Trimming shortened V by 5 bases and J by 5 bases, and 15 bases separated the two germline ends. The CDR3 contains 14 residues. Germline V gene data show CDR1 as MNHEY and CDR2 as SVGAGI. General study findings and limits: Naive subsets tended to show greater estimated richness than memory subsets. Sharing across a few donors was seen in 4% to 5% of naive CD4 clonotypes.

Repertoires were generated with immunoSEQ multiplex PCR, while TCRdb's copy carries only in-frame clones and drops some. The sample has roughly 1,100,000 clones, 65% to 75% seen once. The sequencing sample was made of memory CD4+ T cells sorted from blood. The subset: CD45RA-negative fraction. The sequence derives from a man aged 18 to 30 in good health. The chain uses TRBV6-5 and TRBJ2-5, with D possibly called TRBD1 or TRBD2 (5 bases each). The CDR3 DNA reads as TGTGCCAGCAGTACCTCCGGGGCCGAGGAGACCCAGTACTTC. Translation gives CASSTSGAEETQYF.